This T cell receptor (beta chain) was identified in a study of blood T cell repertoires in COVID-19 (dated by TCRdb to the early 2020s). About the investigation overall: The collaborator samples originated in the United States, Italy and Spain and spanned the acute and convalescent phases of COVID-19. The material from the prospective study consisted of cDNA or gDNA derived from T cells, B-cell-depleted T cells, or PBMCs. The dataset comprised deeply sampled blood TCRbeta repertoires from subjects exposed to, actively infected with, or recovered from COVID-19. The repertoires were released in a freely available public database meant as a resource for research on the immune response to SARS-CoV-2. The samples were drawn from two sources: the first 160 participants of the ongoing ImmuneRACE study, and 1,000 to 1,500 subjects contributed by 6 global collaborators. Nearly every sample came with metadata listing a de-identified subject ID, COVID-19 status, age in years and sex. Where available, HLA class I and class II types were obtained from metadata supplied by the sample provider rather than from assay-based typing. Results and caveats for the whole study, not just this receptor: Clinical and demographic metadata were provided uncurated, with the amount varying by source and participant.

One collaborating source in Seattle enrolled patients while the patients were actively infected and followed the patients over time throughout the course of disease. Whole blood was collected in K2EDTA tubes by collaborating institutions according to the institutions' own protocols. For TCRbeta analysis, collaborator samples were shipped as frozen whole blood, as isolated PBMCs, or as DNA extracted from either sample type. As concerns this clone: Its recognized antigen is unknown. Within one base of it there is no much larger clone, and no base qualities were kept.

Taken from the germline V gene, the CDR1 and CDR2 loops are KGHSH and LQKENI. The CDR3 holds 16 amino acids from the cysteine to the phenylalanine. CDR3 DNA only is kept here, 48 bases in frame from base 1. Trimmed from V: 0 bases; trimmed from J: 1 base; junction bases lacking a gene match: 1. TCRbeta CDR3 regions were amplified from genomic DNA using the immunoSEQ Assay, a bias-controlled multiplex PCR. Per the original workflow: The number of nucleated cells in each sample was estimated from the amplification of reference gene primers within the assay. Sequence reads were collapsed and filtered to measure the absolute abundance of every unique TCRbeta CDR3 rearrangement. For each sample, productive Simpson clonality was calculated as the square root of Simpson's diversity index across productive rearrangements. TCRdb limited this immuneACCESS table to in-frame rearrangements with V and J called. A share of clones is missing; checked studies link under half to unresolved V genes, and the rest is unexplained. That table gives V, J and clone size, and the DNA gave D and trimming. The sample yields nearly 200,000 clones; about 85% were counted once. Of the sample, around 1% falls within the top ten clones.

Sample: peripheral blood. Recombination joined TRBV18 with TRBJ2-2; TRBD1 fits 8 bases in the junction. This TCR was sampled from a man between 60 and 75 years old with COVID-19, enrolled during active disease. The CDR3 corresponds to CASSPPTGENTGELFF. The DNA sequence is TGTGCCAGCTCACCACCGACAGGGGAGAACACCGGGGAGCTGTTTTTT. Full variable domain (CDR3 extended with the reference TRBV18 and TRBJ2-2 proteins): NAGVMQNPRHLVRRRGQEARLRCSPMKGHSHVYWYRQLPEEGLKFMVYLQKENIIDESGMPKERFSAEFPKEGPSILRIQQVVRGDSAAYFCASSPPTGENTGELFFGEGSRLTVL.